This T cell receptor beta chain appears in the sequencing data of a study of blood T cells in healthy people across ages. Study-wide results and caveats: Age brought a roughly linear fall in TCR beta diversity measured per million T cells. Possibly, changes in expanded clonotypes were confounded because donor CMV status was unknown.

As for this clonotype: Its antigen remains unknown. At one end, the junction sequence differs from germline, possibly due to a read error.

The CDR3 runs to 15 residues. A J-beta primer mix and a sample-barcoded 5' primer were used in a second PCR of about 7 to 11 cycles. A template-switch adaptor with 12 random nucleotides tagged each cDNA molecule. TCRdb redid the calling of the 5' RACE reads with MiXCR, one entry per CDR3 protein. The sample holds about 720,000 distinct CDR3 sequences, 20% to 25% seen once. The material sequenced was blood. The V gene is TRBV12-3 or TRBV12-4, the J gene TRBJ1-5; D might be TRBD1 (5 bases). This TCR was sampled from a man aged 70 or older in good health. CDR3 amino acids: CASIKAGDSNQPRHF. The CDR3 DNA reads TGTGCCAGCATCAAAGCGGGGGATAGCAATCAGCCCCGGCATTTT.